The clone carrying this T cell receptor beta chain has a single count. Time point: patch test 3, about 24 weeks after DPC sensitization. Stated treatment: therapeutic diphenylcyclopropenone sensitization with weekly scalp DPC. Investigators collected blood before applying each patch test. This sample is part of a study of human T cells and chemical hapten exposure. Across the whole study: Sensitization used 2% DPC on around 2 cm by around 2 cm upper inner arm skin. A mostly female patient group had alopecia areata, totalis or universalis.

The library put unique molecular identifiers onto individual cDNA molecules. MiXCR, run by TCRdb on the RACE reads, gives a single entry per CDR3 protein. This table holds 150,000 to 200,000 distinct CDR3 sequences, around a quarter found once. The V gene's germline CDR1 is SGHTA and CDR2 FQGNSA. The CDR3 has 14 amino acids. V was trimmed by 1 base and J by 5 bases, leaving 11 bases between them. The material was whole blood, obtained in connection with sensitization to the hapten diphenylcyclopropenone (DPC). V usage is TRBV7-2 and J usage is TRBJ1-2; D ambiguous. This receptor was obtained from a woman in her late teens or twenties with alopecia areata. Some clones in this sample may be carry-over from other donors' samples. This CDR3 reads CASSLDLGLYGYTF. In nucleotides, the CDR3 is TGTGCCAGCAGCTTAGATCTGGGCCTTTATGGCTACACCTTC.